This T cell receptor beta chain is drawn from a study of STAT5B mutations in CD4+ large granular lymphocyte leukemia. Whole-study context: The CDR3 'QG' motif was associated with a particular HLA allele among healthy donors. Findings and caveats of the study: About 25% of private leukemic clonotypes occurred rarely in other patients' non-leukemic repertoires. Compared with healthy controls (2/35), patient top clones favored TRBV06 (8/27).

The ends were cut back, 1 base at V and 0 bases at J, with 10 bases in the middle. The CDR3 consists of 15 residues. Germline CDR1 reads SGDLS; CDR2 reads YYNGEE. Control samples were healthy donors' buffy coats. As regards this clone: Antigen: not known.

TCRdb keeps only in-frame clones here, not all; method: immunoSEQ multiplex PCR. Of over 35,000 clones listed, 85% are singletons. This clonotype was obtained from a human donor in good health. Specimen: CD4+ T cells from blood buffy coats. The rearrangement links TRBV9 to TRBJ1-2, with a weak D call TRBD1 (5 bases). CDR3 sequence: CASSVWDGANYGYTF. As DNA, the CDR3 is TGTGCCAGCAGCGTATGGGACGGCGCTAACTATGGCTACACCTTC.